The text below deals with one T cell receptor (beta chain). Germline is not matched at one junction end, which may reflect a read error. Other DNA sequences within the sample encode an identical CDR3. Noted treatment: randomized to nivolumab then ipilimumab (arm A) or the reverse (arm B). DNA-damaging chemotherapy had not been given to any patient beforehand. From thawed PBMCs, live CD3+CD8+ cells negative for CD19 and CD56 were sorted. The assay was immunoSEQ multiplex PCR, and TCRdb's table has in-frame clones only and misses some. The sample includes about 10,000 clones, over 75% of them seen just once. The data originate from a study of sequential checkpoint blockade in melanoma. At the level of the study: After both sequences, patients received maintenance nivolumab.

Here the sequenced sample was CD8+ T cells sorted from blood (inferred from file names), taken from a patient given nivolumab and ipilimumab in sequence. The receptor comes from a human donor with melanoma.

The CDR3 DNA follows: TGTGCCAGTAGCCAATCGGCAACAGCCAATTCACCCCTCCACTTT. It yields the protein CASSQSATANSPLHF. The chain recombines TRBV16 with TRBJ1-6; no clear D. This CDR3 is built from 15 residues. The germline V gene has CDR1 KGHSY and CDR2 FQNENV.